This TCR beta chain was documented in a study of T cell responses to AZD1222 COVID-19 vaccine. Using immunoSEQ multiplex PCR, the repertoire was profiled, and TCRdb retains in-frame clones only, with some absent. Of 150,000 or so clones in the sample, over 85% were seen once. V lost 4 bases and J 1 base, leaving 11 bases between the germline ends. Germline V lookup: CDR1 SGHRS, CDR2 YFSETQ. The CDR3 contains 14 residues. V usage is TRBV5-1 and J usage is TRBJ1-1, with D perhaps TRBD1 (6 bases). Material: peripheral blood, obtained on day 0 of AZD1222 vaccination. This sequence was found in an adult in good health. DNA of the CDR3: TGCGCCAGCAGCCCGAAGACAGGGAACACTGAAGCTTTCTTT. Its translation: CASSPKTGNTEAFF.